The 9 T cell receptor beta chains below were found in one sample sequenced in a study of T cell responses to AZD1222 COVID-19 vaccine (dated by TCRdb to the early 2020s). Explained via the paper, the time point label denotes: baseline before first vaccination. The protocol used for the library was the immunoSEQ multiplex PCR assay. As stored in TCRdb, this immuneACCESS dataset retains in-frame rearrangements with V and J assigned. A fraction of the clones does not appear; measured against another copy, unresolved V genes explain less than half of the discrepancy, and the remainder lacks a known reason. For this sample there are more than 95,000 clones; about nine tenths appear just once. The ten largest account for 4% to 4.5% of the sample. The sequenced sample was peripheral blood, obtained on day 0 of AZD1222 vaccination. These receptor sequences come from an adult in good health.

V is TRBV27 and J is TRBJ2-7; 9 nucleotides match TRBD1. Unmatched junction bases numbered 8, after V lost 7 bases and J lost 4 bases. Germline CDR1 reads MNHEY; CDR2 reads SMNVEV (reference sequence). The CDR3 length is 14 residues. The chain's CDR3 is CASMSRGQGYEQYF. The CDR3 DNA reads TGTGCCAGCATGAGTCGCGGACAGGGGTACGAGCAGTACTTC.

In DNA form, the CDR3 reads TGCGCCAGCAGCCAAGATCCAACTAGCGGGAGTTTCAGAACAGGCGAGCAGTACTTC. This gives the protein CASSQDPTSGSFRTGEQYF. The V and J genes are TRBV4-1 and TRBJ2-7, with 11 bases identical to TRBD2. The CDR3 has 19 amino acids. J lost 6 bases, V lost 0 bases, and 16 bases had no gene match. Germline CDR1 and CDR2: MGHRA and YSYEKL.

V gene TRBV27 combines with J gene TRBJ2-7; D call uncertain. The germline V gene encodes CDR1 MNHEY and CDR2 SMNVEV (reference sequence). The CDR3 loop spans 13 amino acids. V lost 6 bases and J lost 3, with 12 bases in between. The CDR3 region has the DNA TGTGCCAGCAGGAATCCCGACAACTACGAGCAGTACTTC. It yields the protein CASRNPDNYEQYF.

V is TRBV7-3 and J is TRBJ2-1; D is uncertain. This CDR3 contains 16 residues. Trimming removed 5 bases at V and 6 bases at J, with 20 bases between. Germline loops: CDR1 SGHTA, CDR2 FQGTGA. The CDR3: CASSPTAASGFNEQFF. The DNA of the CDR3 is TGTGCCAGCAGCCCTACGGCGGCTAGTGGTTTCAATGAGCAGTTCTTC.

This rearrangement joins TRBV9 to TRBJ1-5; the D is unclear. The V and J ends lost 0 bases and 4 bases respectively, with 11 bases between them. Per germline, CDR1 SGDLS and CDR2 YYNGEE. The CDR3 sequence is 15 residues long. This CDR3 is CASSVDGSLNQPQHF. The CDR3 DNA reads TGTGCCAGCAGCGTAGATGGCAGCCTAAATCAGCCCCAGCATTTT.

The chain is built from TRBV5-1 and TRBJ2-7; TRBD1 matches 7 bases. Unmatched junction bases numbered 2, after V lost 2 bases and J lost 6 bases. CDR1 is SGHRS, CDR2 YFSETQ, per germline. CDR3 length equals 12 residues. The CDR3 coding sequence is TGCGCCAGCAGCTTTGACAGGGTCGAGCAGTACTTC. Amino acids: CASSFDRVEQYF.

This chain connects TRBV19 to TRBJ1-4; D is possibly TRBD1 (5 bases). V gave up 5 bases and J gave up 2 bases, with 12 bases separating them. The CDR3 is 15 residues long. The germline gives CDR1 LNHDA, CDR2 SQIVND (reference sequence). For the CDR3, the DNA is TGTGCCAGTAGTCCAGGGTTCCGGACTAATGAAAAACTGTTTTTT. The encoded protein is CASSPGFRTNEKLFF.

The chain carries TRBV9 and TRBJ2-1; 7 bases line up with TRBD2. The CDR3 runs 18 residues. Germline CDR1 and CDR2: SGDLS and YYNGEE. After removal of 5 bases from V and 3 bases from J, the junction contained 17 bases not matched to a gene. Here the CDR3 DNA reads TGTGCCAGCAGAACGACTAGCCCAACATCCTTCTACTACAATGAGCAGTTCTTC. It specifies CASRTTSPTSFYYNEQFF.

The chain is built from TRBV7-3 and TRBJ1-1; 10 bases line up with TRBD1. Per the germline V gene, CDR1 is SGHTA and CDR2 is FQGTGA. Trimming took 4 bases from V and 10 from J; bases not matched to a gene: 15. This CDR3 contains 16 residues. The CDR3, as DNA: TGTGCCAGCAGCTCACCCTCCGGGACAGGGGATGCGGTAGCTTTCTTT. Protein: CASSSPSGTGDAVAFF.